The clone carrying this TCR beta chain was seen only a few times. Antigen: not known. Within the sample, other DNA sequences also encode this same CDR3. The data were taken from a study of shared clonotypes between healthy human individuals. Findings and limits, study-wide: It was observed that roughly 5% of naive CD4 clonotypes were shared across a few donors.

Generated by immunoSEQ multiplex PCR, the TCRdb table keeps only in-frame clones and is missing some. The sample includes over 2,000,000 clones, 93% of them seen just once. The V gene's germline CDR1 is MDHEN and CDR2 SYDVKM. This CDR3 has 14 residues. The V end lost 1 base, the J end lost 1 base, and 4 bases lay between the germline ends. Naive-designated CD8 cells lacked CD45RO, were positively enriched for CCR7, and omitted terminally differentiated effector memory CD45RA+ cells. What was sequenced was naive CD8+ T cells from PBMCs. This TCR was sampled from a man younger than 35 in good health. Some clones in this sample may be carry-over from other donors' samples. J is TRBJ2-2 and V is TRBV28; D uncertain. The CDR3 DNA follows: TGTGCCAGCAGTTTATCGCAGAACACCGGGGAGCTGTTTTTT. Its translation is CASSLSQNTGELFF.